A single sample is the source of the 25 T cell receptor beta chains below, sequenced in a study of regulatory T cells in long-lasting Graves disease listed by TCRdb under 2021. The method behind the library was multiplex PCR. Reads for this sample came from an Illumina HiSeq 4000. To build TCR beta libraries, CDR3 regions were amplified by Arm-PCR using iRepertoire HTBI primers. The public sequencing data were trimmed at Q25 with fastp and processed into clonotypes with MiXCR by TCRdb, which kept only in-frame beta chains. Duplicate CDR3 protein sequences are folded into a single record with the most common DNA and genes. The sample table contains over 350,000 distinct CDR3 sequences; only one count was recorded for roughly 20% of them. The ten largest make up less than 25% of the sample. The sample's time point label, in plain terms: persistent/refractory GD, antithyroid drugs over 5 years with positive TRAb. For both TCR sequencing and RNA sequencing, RNA was extracted from PBMCs using TRIzol.

The sample was peripheral blood mononuclear cells (PBMCs), taken when the disease was refractory, from a patient treated with antithyroid drugs. The receptors originated from a female donor with Graves disease.

The gene calls are TRBV27 and TRBJ2-2; the match to TRBD2 covers 7 bases. After removal of 6 bases from V and 3 bases from J, the junction contained 10 bases not matched to a gene. The CDR3 loop spans 16 amino acids. Germline V gene sequence: CDR1 MNHEY, CDR2 SMNVEV (reference sequence). The CDR3 DNA is TGTGCCAGCAGCCCCCGTCGGGGGAGGGACACCGGGGAGCTGTTTTTT. It codes for CASSPRRGRDTGELFF.

The V call is TRBV29-1, the J call TRBJ2-1; weak D call: TRBD2 (6 bases). Germline V gives CDR1 SQVTM, CDR2 ANQGSEA. V gave up 8 bases and J gave up 13 bases, with 21 bases separating them. This CDR3 has 12 amino acids. CDR3: CSLTGGEARQFF. In DNA, the CDR3 is TGCAGCCTAACTGGAGGGGAGGCGAGACAGTTCTTC.

This clonotype turned up a few times. V is TRBV20-1 and J is TRBJ1-1; a weak D match, TRBD1 (6 bases). Germline assignment: CDR1 DFQATT and CDR2 SNEGSKA (reference sequence). The length of the CDR3 is 12 residues. Trimming pared 2 bases from V and 4 bases from J, leaving 8 bases between. The CDR3 region is CSARQGSTEAFF. As DNA, the CDR3 is TGCAGTGCTAGACAGGGGTCCACTGAAGCTTTCTTT.

This clonotype was recorded a few times. This may be a read error, as it is one base from a much larger clone. As the CDR3 is not closed by the conserved phenylalanine or tryptophan, this likely results from a read error. The chain has TRBV28 and TRBJ2-7; TRBD1 aligns across 8 bases. Germline CDR1 MDHEN, CDR2 SYDVKM. V lost 6 bases, J lost 4 bases, and 5 bases stayed unmatched. This CDR3 contains 13 residues. The CDR3 is CASRGQEAYEQYL. The CDR3 DNA reads TGTGCCAGCAGGGGACAGGAGGCATACGAGCAGTACCTC.

This clonotype was seen ten or more times. The chain links TRBV27 to TRBJ2-5; TRBD2 agrees at 9 bases. CDR1 is MNHEY and CDR2 is SMNVEV in the germline V gene (reference sequence). This CDR3 contains 15 residues. V was pared by 1 base and J by 5 bases, with 5 bases of the junction left unmatched. CDR3 residues: CASSLYAGGHETQYF. DNA for the CDR3: TGTGCCAGCAGTTTATACGCGGGAGGGCACGAGACCCAGTACTTC.

This clonotype was counted many times. V usage is TRBV12-3 or TRBV12-4 and J usage is TRBJ2-7; 7 nucleotides match TRBD1. Losses at the gene ends were 6 bases for V and 12 bases for J; bases not matched to a gene: 14. The CDR3 extends over 13 amino acids. The CDR3 reads CASSSLGGEVLYF. As DNA, the CDR3 is TGTGCCAGCAGCTCCTTAGGGGGCGAGGTATTGTACTTC.

This clonotype has at least ten counts. The chain has TRBV6-1 and TRBJ2-7; TRBD1 matches at 9 bases. Losses at the gene ends were 7 bases for V and 3 bases for J; bases not matched to a gene: 7. This CDR3 spans 14 amino acids. In germline, CDR1 is MNHNS, CDR2 SASEGT. The CDR3 region is CASKTGTGSYEQYF. The CDR3 DNA reads TGTGCCAGCAAAACCGGGACAGGGAGCTACGAGCAGTACTTC.

The CDR3 loop is CASSNEGRGQPQHF. CDR3 sequence (DNA): TGTGCCAGCTCCAATGAGGGACGGGGTCAGCCCCAGCATTTT. This chain joins TRBV18 and TRBJ1-5; D is possibly TRBD1 (5 bases). V was cut by 6 bases and J by 6 bases, with 15 bases left in between. Germline V CDR1 and CDR2: KGHSH, LQKENI. CDR3 length: 14 residues.

This rearrangement joins TRBV7-9 to TRBJ2-7; 7 bases align to TRBD2. V was pared by 6 bases and J by 5 bases, with 7 bases of the junction left unmatched. From germline, CDR1 is SEHNR and CDR2 FQNEAQ (reference sequence). The CDR3 extends over 13 amino acids. CDR3 sequence: CASSEREVDEQYF. The CDR3 coding sequence is TGTGCCAGCAGTGAGCGGGAAGTCGACGAGCAGTACTTC.

This clonotype was recorded a few times. This chain uses TRBV15 with TRBJ2-7; D remains unclear. V was shortened by 5 bases and J by 2 bases, with 13 bases between the two germline ends. CDR3 length: 14 residues. Germline V gives CDR1 LNHNV, CDR2 YYDKDF (reference sequence). The chain's CDR3 is CATSPVAGPYEQYF. The CDR3 nucleotides read TGTGCCACCAGCCCCGTCGCCGGCCCCTACGAGCAGTACTTC.

Only a few counts were recorded for this clonotype. The chain has TRBV6-4 and TRBJ2-1; maybe TRBD2 (6 bases). The CDR3 is 14 amino acids. Germline loops: CDR1 MRHNA, CDR2 SNTAGT. Trimming pared 5 bases from V and 6 bases from J, leaving 14 bases between. The CDR3, as DNA: TGTGCCAGCAGTCTGGACTTAGCGGCCAATGAGCAGTTCTTC. Translation gives CASSLDLAANEQFF.

This clonotype appeared a few times. V and J are TRBV19 and TRBJ1-2; no clear D. CDR1 LNHDA and CDR2 SQIVND come from the germline V gene (reference sequence). The CDR3 runs 14 residues. V was clipped by 5 bases and J by 4 bases, with 14 bases between them. The chain's CDR3 is CASSAAYGSYGYTF. The CDR3 DNA sequence: TGTGCCAGTAGTGCCGCCTATGGTTCCTATGGCTACACCTTC.

The rearrangement joins TRBV19 to TRBJ1-1; D possibly corresponds to TRBD1 (6 bases). The CDR3 is made up of 14 amino acids. V was cut by 7 bases and J by 4 bases, with 16 bases left in between. Germline V gene data show CDR1 as LNHDA and CDR2 as SQIVND (reference sequence). DNA of the CDR3: TGTGCCAGTAATAGACCAGGGGTGCTCACTGAAGCTTTCTTT. This sequence encodes CASNRPGVLTEAFF.

This clonotype came up a few times. This chain links TRBV7-9 with TRBJ1-6; 10 bases fit TRBD1. J gave up 7 bases and V 5 bases, and 5 bases lay outside the gene matches. The CDR3 contains 15 residues. CDR1 and CDR2 (germline): SEHNR, FQNEAQ (reference sequence). Written as DNA, the CDR3 is TGTGCCAGCAGCCACCGGACAGGGGGGAATTCACCCCTCCACTTT. The encoded protein is CASSHRTGGNSPLHF.

This clonotype was counted between two and nine times. The chain joins TRBV7-9 to TRBJ2-7; tentative D call: TRBD1 (6 bases). V lost 1 base and J 4 bases, leaving 11 bases between the germline ends. There are 14 residues in the CDR3. The germline CDR1 and CDR2 sequences are SEHNR and FQNEAQ (reference sequence). The DNA for the CDR3 is TGTGCCAGCAGCTTAGGAGGGACAATGTACGAGCAGTACTTC. As protein: CASSLGGTMYEQYF.

This clonotype was detected ten times or more. This chain uses TRBV7-9 with TRBJ2-5; D gene uncertain. Germline loops: CDR1 SEHNR, CDR2 FQNEAQ (reference sequence). With 5 bases removed from V and 0 bases from J, the gap between germline ends came to 10 bases. The CDR3 extends over 14 amino acids. The CDR3, as DNA: TGTGCCAGCAGCCCTGGAATATACCAAGAGACCCAGTACTTC. Translating gives CASSPGIYQETQYF.

This clonotype was recorded at least ten times. The chain links TRBV7-9 to TRBJ1-4; tentatively, D is TRBD1 (5 bases). Per germline, CDR1 SEHNR and CDR2 FQNEAQ (reference sequence). V was cut by 1 base and J by 4 bases, with 10 bases left in between. The CDR3 is made up of 15 amino acids. The CDR3 protein is CASSLETGYNEKLFF. The CDR3 DNA reads TGTGCCAGCAGCTTAGAAACAGGCTATAATGAAAAACTGTTTTTT.

This chain links TRBV5-1 with TRBJ1-1, with unresolved D. Trimming stripped 6 bases from V and 3 bases from J, with 12 bases between. The germline CDR1 and CDR2 sequences are SGHRS and YFSETQ. This CDR3 contains 13 residues. The CDR3 here is CASNDGEYTEAFF. The CDR3 DNA reads TGCGCCAGCAACGATGGGGAGTACACTGAAGCTTTCTTT.

A few counts support this clonotype. This sequence joins TRBV12-3 or TRBV12-4 and TRBJ2-7; perhaps TRBD1 as D (6 bases). This CDR3 comprises 14 residues. V shed 6 bases and J shed 3 bases, with 15 bases lying between them. The CDR3: CASSNDRSYYEQYF. CDR3 sequence (DNA): TGTGCCAGCAGCAACGACAGGAGTTACTACGAGCAGTACTTC.

Worth noting for this clonotype: Compared with germline, one end of the junction differs, possibly owing to a read error. This sequence joins TRBV7-2 and TRBJ2-7; the match to TRBD1 covers 9 bases. The CDR3 has 15 residues. The V gene's germline CDR1 is SGHTA and CDR2 FQGNSA. The CDR3 spells CACSPGTGQTYEQYF. DNA of the CDR3: TGTGCCTGCAGCCCGGGGACAGGGCAAACCTACGAGCAGTACTTC.

Turning to this clonotype: A read error may be the cause here, since a much bigger clone is one base away. V is TRBV28 and J is TRBJ1-1; D unresolved. Germline V lookup: CDR1 MDHEN, CDR2 SYDVKM. Trimming cost V 7 bases and J 1 base, with 10 bases left between them. The CDR3 is 13 amino acids. CDR3 sequence (DNA): TGTGCCAGCATTGGTCGACAGAACACTGAAGCTTTCTTT. Translated: CASIGRQNTEAFF. The variable domain in full, completed from reference TRBV28 and TRBJ1-1, reads DVKVTQSSRYLVKRTGEKVFLECVQDMDHENMFWYRQDPGLGLRLIYFSYDVKMKEKGDIPEGYSVSREKKERFSLILESASTNQTSMYLCASIGRQNTEAFFGQGTRLTVV.

V usage is TRBV29-1 and J usage is TRBJ2-5; 8 bases match TRBD1. This CDR3 has 14 residues. J gave up 5 bases and V 4 bases, and 9 bases lay outside the gene matches. CDR1 SQVTM and CDR2 ANQGSEA come from the germline V gene. This chain's CDR3 is CSVVWTGSMETQYF. CDR3 sequence (DNA): TGCAGCGTTGTGTGGACAGGGTCGATGGAGACCCAGTACTTC.

To note about this clonotype: A much larger clone lies one base from this, so it may be a read error. The J gene is TRBJ2-2, the V gene TRBV28; 12 nucleotides align to TRBD2. CDR1 is MDHEN, CDR2 SYDVKM, per germline. This CDR3 region has 15 residues. Unmatched junction bases numbered 3, after V lost 3 bases and J lost 7 bases. The CDR3 sequence is CASSFGLAGHGELFF. The CDR3 nucleotides read TGTGCCAGCAGTTTCGGACTAGCGGGGCACGGGGAGCTGTTTTTT.

Many counts were recorded for this clonotype. This sequence joins TRBV30 and TRBJ1-2; D unclear. V lost 4 bases and J lost 2, with 11 bases in between. The CDR3 is 13 amino acids. The V gene's germline CDR1 is GTSNPN and CDR2 SVGIG (reference sequence). The CDR3, as DNA: TGTGCCTGGAAATCGGGGAGAAACTATGGCTACACCTTC. This translates into CAWKSGRNYGYTF.

The V and J genes are TRBV30 and TRBJ2-7; 7 bases are shared with TRBD1. Per the germline V gene, CDR1 is GTSNPN and CDR2 is SVGIG (reference sequence). Germline trimming cut 3 bases from V and 3 bases from J; bases unmatched to any gene: 8. The CDR3 has 14 residues. CDR3 loop: CAWRSTGKYYEQYF. CDR3 DNA sequence: TGTGCCTGGAGGTCGACAGGGAAGTACTACGAGCAGTACTTC.